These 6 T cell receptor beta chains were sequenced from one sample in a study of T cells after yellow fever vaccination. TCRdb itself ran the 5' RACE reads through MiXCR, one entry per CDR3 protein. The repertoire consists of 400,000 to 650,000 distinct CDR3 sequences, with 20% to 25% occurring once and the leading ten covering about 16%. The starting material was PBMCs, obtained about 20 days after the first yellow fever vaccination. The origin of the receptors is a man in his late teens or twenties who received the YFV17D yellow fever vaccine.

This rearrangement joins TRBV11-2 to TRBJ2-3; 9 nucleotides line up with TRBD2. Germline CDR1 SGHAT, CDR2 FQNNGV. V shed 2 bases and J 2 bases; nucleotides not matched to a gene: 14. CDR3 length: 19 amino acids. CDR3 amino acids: CASSLFAWGVAGVTDTQYF. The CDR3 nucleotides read TGTGCCAGCAGCTTATTTGCCTGGGGTGTAGCGGGGGTCACAGATACGCAGTATTTT.

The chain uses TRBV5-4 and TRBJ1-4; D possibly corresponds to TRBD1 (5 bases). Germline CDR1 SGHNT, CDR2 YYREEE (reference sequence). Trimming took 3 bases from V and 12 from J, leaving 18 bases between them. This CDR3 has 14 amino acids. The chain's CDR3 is CASSSRDFSNELFF. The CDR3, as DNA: TGTGCCAGCAGCTCCCGGGACTTCTCGAATGAACTGTTTTTT. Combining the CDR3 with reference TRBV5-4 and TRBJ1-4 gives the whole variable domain ETGVTQSPTHLIKTRGQQVTLRCSSQSGHNTVSWYQQALGQGPQFIFQYYREEENGRGNFPPRFSGLQFPNYSSELNVNALELDDSALYLCASSSRDFSNELFFGSGTQLSVL.

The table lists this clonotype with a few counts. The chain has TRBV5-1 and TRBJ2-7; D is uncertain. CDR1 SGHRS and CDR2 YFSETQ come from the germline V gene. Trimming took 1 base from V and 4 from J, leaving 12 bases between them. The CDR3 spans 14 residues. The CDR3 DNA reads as TGCGCCAGCAGCTTGTCACGTTCTGGGTACGAGCAGTACTTC. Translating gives CASSLSRSGYEQYF.

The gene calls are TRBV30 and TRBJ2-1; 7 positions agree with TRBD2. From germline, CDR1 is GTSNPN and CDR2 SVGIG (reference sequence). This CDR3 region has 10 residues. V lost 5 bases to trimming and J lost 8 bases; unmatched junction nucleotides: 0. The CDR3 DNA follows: TGTGCCTGGGGGGGGGATGAGCAGTTCTTC. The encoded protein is CAWGGDEQFF.

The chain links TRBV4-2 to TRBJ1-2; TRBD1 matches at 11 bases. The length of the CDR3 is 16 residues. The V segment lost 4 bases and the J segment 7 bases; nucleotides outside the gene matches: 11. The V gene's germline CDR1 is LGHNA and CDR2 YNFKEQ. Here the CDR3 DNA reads TGTGCCAGCAGCCTCATCTCGGGACAGGGGGAAGGTGGCTACACCTTC. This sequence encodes CASSLISGQGEGGYTF.

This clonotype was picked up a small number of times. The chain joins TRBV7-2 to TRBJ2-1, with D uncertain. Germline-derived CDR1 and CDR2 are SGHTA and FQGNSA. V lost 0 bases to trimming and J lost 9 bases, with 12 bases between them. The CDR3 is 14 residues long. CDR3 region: CASSLAPPSAEQFF. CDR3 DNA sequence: TGTGCCAGCAGCTTAGCCCCGCCATCCGCTGAGCAGTTCTTC.